This T cell receptor (beta chain) was profiled in a study of shared clonotypes between healthy human individuals. Study information: Each donor's CD8 memory used one plate, CD8 naive two, each CD4 subset three. Points from the study as a whole: Naive subsets generally exceeded memory subsets in estimated richness. Incompleteness in sorted-subset sequencing, despite large depth, was shown by rarefaction.

Every donor was a Caucasian adult from Nashville, Tennessee. CDR1 is MDHEN and CDR2 is SYDVKM in the germline V gene. V shed 6 bases, J shed 4 bases, and the junction held 9 bases outside the gene matches. This CDR3 spans 15 amino acids. This clone was picked up one time. Its antigen is undetermined. Profiled with immunoSEQ multiplex PCR; TCRdb holds only in-frame clones, not every one. The sample gives about 180,000 clones, approximately 95% of which show up once; 0.067% is in the top ten. This receptor was taken from a woman under 40 in good health. V usage is TRBV28 and J usage is TRBJ1-2, with 9 nucleotides matching TRBD1. Input material: naive CD4+ T cells sorted from blood. Subset given: CD45RA+ positively selected. The CDR3 DNA sequence: TGTGCCAGCAGACCAGGGGACAGGGACCTCTATGGCTACACCTTC. Its translation is CASRPGDRDLYGYTF.